Listed here are 10 T cell receptor beta chains from one sample, sequenced in a study of neurological immune-mediated disorders. TCRdb re-analysed the 5' RACE reads in MiXCR, keeping a single row per CDR3 protein. The sample includes some 21,000 distinct CDR3 sequences, over 5% of them seen just once. Sequencing was performed on CD8+ T cells from blood. These receptors came from a man aged 18 to 35 in good health.

At least ten counts were recorded for this clonotype. V is TRBV5-6 and J is TRBJ2-7; 7 bases fit TRBD1. The CDR3 is made up of 14 amino acids. Germline-derived CDR1 and CDR2 are SGHDT and YYEEEE. The ends lost 2 bases at V and 1 base at J; junction bases unmatched: 3. CDR3 sequence: CASSLGDRSYEQYF. CDR3 DNA sequence: TGTGCCAGCAGCTTAGGGGACAGATCCTACGAGCAGTACTTC.

This clonotype occurred many times. V and J are TRBV7-3 and TRBJ2-3, with D perhaps TRBD2 (6 bases). CDR1 is SGHTA, CDR2 FQGTGA, per germline. The CDR3 has 13 residues. Trimming shortened V by 0 bases and J by 5 bases, and 6 bases separated the two germline ends. CDR3 in DNA: TGTGCCAGCAGCTTAACGGGGGGAGATACGCAGTATTTT. Translated: CASSLTGGDTQYF.

This clonotype appeared a few times. This sequence joins TRBV6-4 and TRBJ1-2; tentatively, D is TRBD1 (5 bases). CDR3 length: 15 amino acids. V shed 3 bases and J shed 8 bases, with 19 bases lying between them. Germline CDR1 is MRHNA and CDR2 is SNTAGT. CDR3 coding DNA: TGTGCCAGCAGTGAGCTACCGGGACTGCGAAGCGGCTACACCTTC. This translates into CASSELPGLRSGYTF.

This clonotype was found many times. This chain connects TRBV7-2 to TRBJ2-7; D is uncertain. This CDR3 comprises 14 residues. Germline V gene lookup returns CDR1 SGHTA and CDR2 FQGNSA. Trimming removed 3 bases at V and 0 bases at J, with 9 bases between. CDR3 sequence (DNA): TGTGCCAGCAGCTTTTATGCCACCTCCTACGAGCAGTACTTC. Translating it yields CASSFYATSYEQYF.

At least ten counts were recorded for this clonotype. The V gene is TRBV20-1, the J gene TRBJ1-1; no definite D call. The CDR3 runs 13 residues. Trimming pared 2 bases from V and 3 bases from J, leaving 10 bases between. Looked up from germline, CDR1 is DFQATT and CDR2 is SNEGSKA (reference sequence). The chain's CDR3 is CSARKGGDTEAFF. The DNA for the CDR3 is TGCAGTGCTAGAAAAGGTGGGGACACTGAAGCTTTCTTT.

This clonotype was counted at least ten times. The rearrangement uses TRBV20-1 and TRBJ1-1, with D perhaps TRBD1 (5 bases). Trimming took 5 bases from V and 4 from J, leaving 11 bases between them. This CDR3 is 12 amino acids long. Germline V gene sequence: CDR1 DFQATT, CDR2 SNEGSKA (reference sequence). The CDR3 reads CSASPGPTEAFF. The CDR3 nucleotides are TGCAGTGCTTCCCCAGGGCCCACTGAAGCTTTCTTT.

In this sample, this clonotype turned up many times. The V call is TRBV7-9, the J call TRBJ1-2; no definite D call. V lost 0 bases and J 13 bases, leaving 12 bases between the germline ends. The CDR3 has 12 residues. The germline CDR1 and CDR2 sequences are SEHNR and FQNEAQ (reference sequence). The CDR3 DNA is TGTGCCAGCAGCTTAGCGGGTTCAGCACCCACCTTC. Protein product: CASSLAGSAPTF.

This clonotype has more than one count but fewer than ten. This chain links TRBV14 with TRBJ2-7; D not resolved. The V and J ends lost 1 base and 3 bases respectively, with 10 bases between them. The CDR3 is 14 amino acids. Germline values: CDR1 SGHDN, CDR2 FVKESK. Here the CDR3 reads CASSQGPGYYEQYF. CDR3 sequence (DNA): TGTGCCAGCAGCCAAGGGCCAGGCTACTACGAGCAGTACTTC. The full variable domain, with the rest looked up from reference TRBV14 and TRBJ2-7, is EAGVTQFPSHSVIEKGQTVTLRCDPISGHDNLYWYRRVMGKEIKFLLHFVKESKQDESGMPNNRFLAERTGGTYSTLKVQPAELEDSGVYFCASSQGPGYYEQYFGPGTRLTVT.

This clonotype was detected ten times or more. CDR3 bases: TGTGCCAGCAGCTTACTCCACAGTTGTACCTATACCTACGAGCAGTACTTC. It translates to CASSLLHSCTYTYEQYF. The gene calls are TRBV7-3 and TRBJ2-7; D ambiguous. The CDR3 has 17 residues. V was trimmed by 2 bases and J by 2 bases, leaving 19 bases between them. Germline-derived CDR1 and CDR2 are SGHTA and FQGTGA.

This clonotype came up many times. V usage is TRBV29-1 and J usage is TRBJ2-7, with D perhaps matching TRBD2 (5 bases). Trimming cost V 7 bases and J 2 bases, with 21 bases left between them. Germline V gene sequence: CDR1 SQVTM, CDR2 ANQGSEA. The CDR3 is 15 amino acids. As DNA, the CDR3 is TGCAGCGCCGGGATTTCGACCAGACTTACCTACGAGCAGTACTTC. Translation: CSAGISTRLTYEQYF.